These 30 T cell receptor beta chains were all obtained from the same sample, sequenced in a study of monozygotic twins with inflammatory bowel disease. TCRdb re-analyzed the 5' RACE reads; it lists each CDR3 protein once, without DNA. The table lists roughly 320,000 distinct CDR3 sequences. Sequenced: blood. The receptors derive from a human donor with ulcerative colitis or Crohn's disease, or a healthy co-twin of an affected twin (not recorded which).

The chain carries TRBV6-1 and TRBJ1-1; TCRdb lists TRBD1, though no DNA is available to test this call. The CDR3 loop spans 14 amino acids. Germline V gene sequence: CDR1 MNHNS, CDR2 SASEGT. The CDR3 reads CASRTLGGGTEAFF.

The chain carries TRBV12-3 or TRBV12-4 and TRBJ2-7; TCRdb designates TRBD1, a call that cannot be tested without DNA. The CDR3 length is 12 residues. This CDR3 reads CASALGDRVQYF.

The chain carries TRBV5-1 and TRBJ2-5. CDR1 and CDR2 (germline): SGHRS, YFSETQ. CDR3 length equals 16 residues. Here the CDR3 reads CASSYQSGNFQETQYF.

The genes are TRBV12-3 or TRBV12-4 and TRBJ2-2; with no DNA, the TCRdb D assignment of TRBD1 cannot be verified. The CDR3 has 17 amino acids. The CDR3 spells CASSFHLRTGGTGELFF.

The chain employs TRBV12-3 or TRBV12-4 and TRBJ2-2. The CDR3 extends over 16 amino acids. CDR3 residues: CASSISGGRWTGELFF.

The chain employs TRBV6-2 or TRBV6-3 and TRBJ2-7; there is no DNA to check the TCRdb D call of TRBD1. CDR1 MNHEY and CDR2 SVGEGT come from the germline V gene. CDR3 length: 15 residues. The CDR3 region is CASSDPRTGAYEQYF.

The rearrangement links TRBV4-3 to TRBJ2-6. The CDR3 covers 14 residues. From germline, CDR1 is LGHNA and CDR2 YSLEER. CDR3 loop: CASGQGSGANVLTF.

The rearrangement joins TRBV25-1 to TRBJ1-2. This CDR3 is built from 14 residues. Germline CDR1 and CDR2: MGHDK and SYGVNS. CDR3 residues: CASSGQPVTRGYTF.

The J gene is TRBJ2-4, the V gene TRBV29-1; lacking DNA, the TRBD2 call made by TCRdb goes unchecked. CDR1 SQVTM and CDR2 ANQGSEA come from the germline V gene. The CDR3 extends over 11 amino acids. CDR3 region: CSVRDLNIQYF.

The CDR3 spells CAISPRRGYSYEQYF. V is TRBV10-3 and J is TRBJ2-7; TCRdb calls TRBD1, which cannot be checked without DNA. Germline V gives CDR1 ENHRY, CDR2 SYGVKD. This CDR3 comprises 15 residues.

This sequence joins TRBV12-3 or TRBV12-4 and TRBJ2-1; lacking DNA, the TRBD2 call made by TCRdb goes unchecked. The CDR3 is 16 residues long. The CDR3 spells CASRPSSGGSYNEQFF.

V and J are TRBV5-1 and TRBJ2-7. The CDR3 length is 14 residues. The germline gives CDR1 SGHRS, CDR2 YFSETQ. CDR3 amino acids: CASSMGQNSYEQYF.

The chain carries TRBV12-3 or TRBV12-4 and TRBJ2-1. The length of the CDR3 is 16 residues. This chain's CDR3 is CASSLEDSLGRNEQFF.

The chain's CDR3 is CASSLRSPNEQYF. The genes are TRBV28 and TRBJ2-7. CDR3 length: 13 residues. The germline V gene encodes CDR1 MDHEN and CDR2 SYDVKM.

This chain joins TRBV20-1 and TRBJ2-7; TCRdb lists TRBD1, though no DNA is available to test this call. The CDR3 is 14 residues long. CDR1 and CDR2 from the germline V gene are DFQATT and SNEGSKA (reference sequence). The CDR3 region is CSANPGQQAYEQYF.

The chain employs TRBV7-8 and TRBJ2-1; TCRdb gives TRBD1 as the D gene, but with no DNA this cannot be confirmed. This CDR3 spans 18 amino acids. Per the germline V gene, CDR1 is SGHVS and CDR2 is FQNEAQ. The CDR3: CASSSRILPGGFYNEQFF.

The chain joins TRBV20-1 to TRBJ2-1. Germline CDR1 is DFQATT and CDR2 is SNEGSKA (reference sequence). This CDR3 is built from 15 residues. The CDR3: CSAREVTSSYNEQFF.

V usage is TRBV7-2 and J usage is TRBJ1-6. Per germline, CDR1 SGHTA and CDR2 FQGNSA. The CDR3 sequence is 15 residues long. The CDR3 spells CASSSVGAGGSPLHF.

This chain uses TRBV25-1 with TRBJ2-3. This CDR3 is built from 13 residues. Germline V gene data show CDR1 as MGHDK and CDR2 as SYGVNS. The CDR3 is CASSETGTDTQYF.

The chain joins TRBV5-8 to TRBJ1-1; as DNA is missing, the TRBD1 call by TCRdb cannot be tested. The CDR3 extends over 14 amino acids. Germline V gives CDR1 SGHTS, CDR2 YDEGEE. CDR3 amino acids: CASSLNRGLNEAFF. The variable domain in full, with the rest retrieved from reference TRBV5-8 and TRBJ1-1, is EAGVTQSPTHLIKTRGQQATLRCSPISGHTSVYWYQQALGLGLQFLLWYDEGEERNRGNFPPRFSGRQFPNYSSELNVNALELEDSALYLCASSLNRGLNEAFFGQGTRLTVV.

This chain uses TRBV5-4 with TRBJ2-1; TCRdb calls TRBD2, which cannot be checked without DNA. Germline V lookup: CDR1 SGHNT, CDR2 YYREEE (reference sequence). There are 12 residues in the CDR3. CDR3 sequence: CASTASTAPQFF.

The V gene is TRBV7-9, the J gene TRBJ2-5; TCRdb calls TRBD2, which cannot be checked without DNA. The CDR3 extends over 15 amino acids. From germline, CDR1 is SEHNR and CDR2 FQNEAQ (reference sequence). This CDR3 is CASSSTPGRQETQYF.

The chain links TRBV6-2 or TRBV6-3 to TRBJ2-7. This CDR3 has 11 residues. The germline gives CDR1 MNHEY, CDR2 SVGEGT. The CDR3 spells CASASTYEQYF.

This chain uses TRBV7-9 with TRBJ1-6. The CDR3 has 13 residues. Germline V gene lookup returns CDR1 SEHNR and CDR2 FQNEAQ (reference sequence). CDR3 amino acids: CASSLGENSPLHF.

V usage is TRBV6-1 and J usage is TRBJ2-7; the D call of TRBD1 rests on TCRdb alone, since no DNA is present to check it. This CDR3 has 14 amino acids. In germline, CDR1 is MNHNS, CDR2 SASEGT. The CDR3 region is CASSRPGQGYEQYF.

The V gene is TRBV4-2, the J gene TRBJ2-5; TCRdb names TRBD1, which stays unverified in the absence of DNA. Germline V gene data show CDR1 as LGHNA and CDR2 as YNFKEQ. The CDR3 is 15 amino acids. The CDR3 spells CASSQPLPGEETQYF.

CDR3 region: CASSYLGGRSDTQYF. This chain connects TRBV7-3 to TRBJ2-3; the D call from TCRdb, TRBD2, cannot be confirmed without DNA. This CDR3 is 15 amino acids long. CDR1 and CDR2 (germline): SGHTA, FQGTGA.

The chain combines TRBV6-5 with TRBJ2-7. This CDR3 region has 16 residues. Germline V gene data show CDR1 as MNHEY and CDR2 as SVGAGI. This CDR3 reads CASSYSISGSTYEQYF.

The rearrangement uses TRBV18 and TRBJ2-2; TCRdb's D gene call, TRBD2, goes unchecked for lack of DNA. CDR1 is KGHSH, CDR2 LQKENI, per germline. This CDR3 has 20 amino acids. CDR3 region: CASSLTAPGLAGGDTGELFF. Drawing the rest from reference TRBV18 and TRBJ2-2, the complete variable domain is NAGVMQNPRHLVRRRGQEARLRCSPMKGHSHVYWYRQLPEEGLKFMVYLQKENIIDESGMPKERFSAEFPKEGPSILRIQQVVRGDSAAYFCASSLTAPGLAGGDTGELFFGEGSRLTVL.

The CDR3 spells CASSRYRGTGRTGELFF. The J gene is TRBJ2-2, the V gene TRBV6-5; the D gene TCRdb calls, TRBD1, cannot be checked with no DNA. The CDR3 totals 17 residues. In germline, CDR1 is MNHEY, CDR2 SVGAGI.